Shown below are 7 T cell receptor beta chains from a single sample sequenced in a study of post-analysis software for immune sequencing data. The study, taken as a whole, reports: Patients had higher frequencies than controls of about five TRBV segments, including TRBV5-6, TRBV5-1 and TRBV20-1.

These TCRs' antigens remain unknown. The TCR beta cDNA libraries carried unique molecular identifiers. TCRdb re-called the PCR reads with MiXCR, one entry per CDR3 protein. The sample has about 200,000 distinct CDR3 sequences, around 30% seen once; the top ten hold more than 3%. The sample comprised blood. These receptors all come from a girl under 18 with multiple sclerosis.

V is TRBV2 and J is TRBJ2-1; no definite D call. Germline V gene sequence: CDR1 SNHLY, CDR2 FYNNEI. V was cut by 5 bases and J by 4 bases, with 6 bases left in between. CDR3 length equals 12 residues. CDR3 coding DNA: TGTGCCAGCAGTAACGGGTACAATGAGCAGTTCTTC. Protein: CASSNGYNEQFF.

This clonotype was counted at least ten times. The J gene is TRBJ2-7, the V gene TRBV20-1, with D uncertain. In germline, CDR1 is DFQATT, CDR2 SNEGSKA (reference sequence). This CDR3 has 12 amino acids. Trimming stripped 3 bases from V and 5 bases from J, with 11 bases between. In DNA, the CDR3 is TGCAGTGCTAGCGACCAGTGGGACGAGCAGTACTTC. Protein: CSASDQWDEQYF.

In this sample, this clonotype turned up many times. The chain uses TRBV15 and TRBJ2-1; 14 bases align to TRBD2. Germline CDR1 and CDR2: LNHNV and YYDKDF (reference sequence). This CDR3 has 14 residues. Trimming cost V 8 bases and J 8 bases; bases outside gene matches: 5. The CDR3 DNA reads TGTGCCACCGAAGAGGGACTAGCGGGAGATGAGCAGTTCTTC. This encodes CATEEGLAGDEQFF. The variable domain in full, with the rest retrieved from reference TRBV15 and TRBJ2-1, is DAMVIQNPRYQVTQFGKPVTLSCSQTLNHNVMYWYQQKSSQAPKLLFHYYDKDFNNEADTPDNFQSRRPNTSFCFLDIRSPGLGDTAMYLCATEEGLAGDEQFFGPGTRLTVL.

The V call is TRBV7-4, the J call TRBJ2-3; a possible D gene is TRBD2 (5 bases). The germline gives CDR1 SGHVT, CDR2 SQSDAQ. There are 17 residues in the CDR3. V was cut by 4 bases and J by 4 bases, with 21 bases left in between. The CDR3 nucleotides are TGTGCCAGCAGCTCCCCGCGGCGGGTCCTCCTCGCAGATACGCAGTATTTT. It is translated as CASSSPRRVLLADTQYF.

Concerning this clonotype: A much larger clone differs by one base, so this may be a read error. The rearrangement joins TRBV15 to TRBJ2-1, with 8 bases matching TRBD1. V was pared by 4 bases and J by 5 bases, with 4 bases of the junction left unmatched. The CDR3 runs 14 residues. In germline, CDR1 is LNHNV, CDR2 YYDKDF (reference sequence). CDR3 bases: TGTGCCACCAGCACGGACAGGGTACACAATGAGCAGTTCTTC. It yields the protein CATSTDRVHNEQFF. The full variable domain, rest sourced from reference TRBV15 and TRBJ2-1, is DAMVIQNPRYQVTQFGKPVTLSCSQTLNHNVMYWYQQKSSQAPKLLFHYYDKDFNNEADTPDNFQSRRPNTSFCFLDIRSPGLGDTAMYLCATSTDRVHNEQFFGPGTRLTVL.

About this clonotype: A much larger clone lies one base from this, so it may be a read error. The chain recombines TRBV7-8 with TRBJ2-5; TRBD1 aligns across 9 bases. Unmatched junction bases numbered 8, after V lost 6 bases and J lost 3 bases. CDR1 SGHVS and CDR2 FQNEAQ come from the germline V gene. The CDR3 sequence is 15 residues long. The CDR3 is CASRRRGTGKETQYF. CDR3 bases: TGTGCCAGCAGACGAAGAGGGACAGGGAAAGAGACCCAGTACTTC.

About this clonotype: Since a much larger clone is just one base distant, this may be a read error. V usage is TRBV20-1 and J usage is TRBJ2-3, with D perhaps TRBD2 (6 bases). This CDR3 region has 12 residues. The germline V gene has CDR1 DFQATT and CDR2 SNEGSKA (reference sequence). This CDR3 is CSAGTPTDAQYF. CDR3 sequence (DNA): TGCAGTGCGGGGACTCCCACAGATGCGCAGTATTTT.